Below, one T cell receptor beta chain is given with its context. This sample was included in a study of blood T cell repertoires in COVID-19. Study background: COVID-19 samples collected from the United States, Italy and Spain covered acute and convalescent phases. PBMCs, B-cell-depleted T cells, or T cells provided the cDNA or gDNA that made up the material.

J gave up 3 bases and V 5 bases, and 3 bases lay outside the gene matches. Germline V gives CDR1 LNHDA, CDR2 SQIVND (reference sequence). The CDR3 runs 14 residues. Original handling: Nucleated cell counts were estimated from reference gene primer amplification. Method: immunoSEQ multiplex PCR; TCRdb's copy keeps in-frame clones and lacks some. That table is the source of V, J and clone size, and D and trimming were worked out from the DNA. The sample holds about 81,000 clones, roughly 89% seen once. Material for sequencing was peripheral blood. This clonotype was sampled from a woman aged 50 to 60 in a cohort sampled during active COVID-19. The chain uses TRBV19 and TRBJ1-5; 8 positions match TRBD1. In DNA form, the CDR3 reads TGTGCCAGTAGTCCGGACAGGGTCAATCAGCCCCAGCATTTT. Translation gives CASSPDRVNQPQHF.